Following are 10 T cell receptor beta chains from one sample sequenced in a study of T-cell memory formation after mild COVID-19. TCRdb itself ran the 5' RACE reads through MiXCR, one entry per CDR3 protein. The table lists 190,000 or so distinct CDR3 sequences, 20% to 25% of them singletons, with 23% in the top ten. Sequencing used PBMCs or a T cell subset sorted from them (not recorded which). These receptors were taken from an adult woman who had mild COVID-19 (a few samples of this study predate the infection). Cell type and time point are not known.

CDR3 sequence (DNA): TGTGCCAGCAGTTTAATGGGGACAGGCAACTATGGCTACACCTTC. This codes for CASSLMGTGNYGYTF. The chain joins TRBV12-3 or TRBV12-4 to TRBJ1-2; 8 nucleotides line up with TRBD1. This CDR3 has 15 amino acids. Trimming at V came to 2 bases and at J to 2 bases, leaving 4 bases not matched to a gene.

The chain combines TRBV28 with TRBJ2-5, with 9 nucleotides matching TRBD1. The CDR3 consists of 15 residues. Trimming took 4 bases from V and 4 from J; bases not matched to a gene: 7. In germline, CDR1 is MDHEN, CDR2 SYDVKM. The CDR3 loop is CASSSDRGGAETQYF. The CDR3 DNA follows: TGTGCCAGCAGTTCGGACAGGGGAGGGGCAGAGACCCAGTACTTC.

The chain links TRBV3-1 to TRBJ2-3; either TRBD1 or TRBD2 may fit D (5 bases each). Germline V lookup: CDR1 LGHDT, CDR2 YNNKEL (reference sequence). V was cut by 0 bases and J by 4 bases, with 14 bases left in between. This CDR3 region has 16 residues. DNA of the CDR3: TGTGCCAGCAGCCAAGATGTCCGGGGCGTAGCAGATACGCAGTATTTT. It specifies CASSQDVRGVADTQYF.

This clonotype showed up just a few times. This chain's CDR3 is CASSGGGEDYNEQFF. In DNA, the CDR3 is TGTGCCAGCAGTGGAGGGGGGGAGGACTACAATGAGCAGTTCTTC. V is TRBV12-3 or TRBV12-4 and J is TRBJ2-1, with D possibly matching TRBD2 (7 bases). V was cut by 5 bases and J by 3 bases, with 14 bases left in between. The CDR3 has 15 amino acids.

The CDR3 DNA sequence: TGTGCCAGCAGCTTCCAGCAGGGGCCGACATCTCTTTGGGAGTACTACGAGCAGTACTTC. This codes for CASSFQQGPTSLWEYYEQYF. The chain combines TRBV5-6 with TRBJ2-7; the D gene is possibly TRBD1 (6 bases). The ends were cut back, 2 bases at V and 3 bases at J, with 30 bases in the middle. CDR1 and CDR2 (germline): SGHDT, YYEEEE. The CDR3 contains 20 residues.

The CDR3 reads CASSLGRRKNEQFF. CDR3 coding DNA: TGTGCCAGCAGCCTGGGACGGAGAAAGAATGAGCAGTTCTTC. The gene calls are TRBV3-1 and TRBJ2-1, with D perhaps matching TRBD1 or TRBD2 (5 bases each). Germline CDR1 reads LGHDT; CDR2 reads YNNKEL (reference sequence). V was clipped by 4 bases and J by 7 bases, with 14 bases between them. The CDR3 length is 14 residues.

This chain joins TRBV5-4 and TRBJ1-2; no clear D. V lost 0 bases to trimming and J lost 3 bases, with 12 bases between them. Germline V gene data show CDR1 as SGHNT and CDR2 as YYREEE (reference sequence). This CDR3 contains 15 residues. This CDR3 is CASSLEPLPYYGYTF. The DNA for the CDR3 is TGTGCCAGCAGCTTGGAACCCCTACCCTACTATGGCTACACCTTC. The full variable domain, completed using reference TRBV5-4 and TRBJ1-2, is ETGVTQSPTHLIKTRGQQVTLRCSSQSGHNTVSWYQQALGQGPQFIFQYYREEENGRGNFPPRFSGLQFPNYSSELNVNALELDDSALYLCASSLEPLPYYGYTFGSGTRLTVV.

There are a few counts of this clonotype. The chain combines TRBV14 with TRBJ2-5, with TRBD1 matching 8 bases. The length of the CDR3 is 18 residues. V shed 3 bases, J shed 5 bases, and the junction held 17 bases outside the gene matches. CDR1 is SGHDN, CDR2 FVKESK, per germline. The CDR3 bases are TGTGCCAGCAGCCACCCAAACTCTTACGACAGGGGTTGGGAGACCCAGTACTTC. It is translated as CASSHPNSYDRGWETQYF.

The J gene is TRBJ2-7, the V gene TRBV29-1; 10 nucleotides match TRBD1. The germline gives CDR1 SQVTM, CDR2 ANQGSEA. This CDR3 has 15 amino acids. Trimming at V came to 1 base and at J to 2 bases, leaving 5 bases not matched to a gene. CDR3 region: CSVEAEGQGPYEQYF. For the CDR3, the DNA is TGCAGCGTTGAAGCCGAGGGACAGGGGCCCTACGAGCAGTACTTC.

This sequence joins TRBV24-1 and TRBJ1-1; D remains ambiguous. CDR1 is KGHDR and CDR2 is SFDVKD in the germline V gene. Trimming pared 3 bases from V and 6 bases from J, leaving 10 bases between. The CDR3 totals 13 residues. CDR3 in DNA: TGTGCCACCAGTGATACGGGTACCGCTGAAGCTTTCTTT. It yields the protein CATSDTGTAEAFF.